One and the same sample provided the 32 T cell receptor beta chains below, sequenced in a study of blood T cell repertoires in COVID-19 (dated by TCRdb to about 2020). The receptor library was made with the immunoSEQ multiplex PCR assay. Sourced from immuneACCESS, this table was stored by TCRdb with only in-frame sequences that have V and J called. A share of the clones is absent; for the studies checked, an unresolved V gene accounts for under half, and the remainder has no known explanation. In this sample the table shows over 250,000 clones, 88% of which occur a single time. Around 0.8% of the sample rests with the top ten. The sequencing input was peripheral blood. Receptors originate from a woman aged 30 to 39 with acute or convalescent COVID-19.

This clone appeared a few times. The chain carries TRBV7-2 and TRBJ2-7; 7 bases match TRBD2. CDR3 length: 13 amino acids. Losses at the gene ends were 1 base for V and 6 bases for J; bases not matched to a gene: 3. Germline CDR1 and CDR2: SGHTA and FQGNSA. CDR3: CASSLVWGGEQYF. In DNA, the CDR3 is TGTGCCAGCAGCTTAGTCTGGGGGGGCGAGCAGTACTTC.

The rearrangement joins TRBV24-1 to TRBJ2-3; 8 bases map to TRBD1. The CDR3 has 14 residues. Germline loops: CDR1 KGHDR, CDR2 SFDVKD. Trimming removed 12 bases from V and 3 bases from J; junction bases left unmatched: 10. CDR3 nucleotides: TGTGCCTCCTCCGGACAGGGTACAACAGATACGCAGTATTTT. It encodes CASSGQGTTDTQYF.

The chain joins TRBV7-8 to TRBJ2-3; 8 positions agree with TRBD2. This CDR3 spans 18 amino acids. The germline CDR1 and CDR2 sequences are SGHVS and FQNEAQ. J lost 3 bases, V lost 1 base, and 12 bases had no gene match. The CDR3 region is CASSLGVVASGLTDTQYF. The CDR3 bases are TGTGCCAGCAGCTTAGGAGTGGTTGCTAGCGGGCTAACAGATACGCAGTATTTT.

V is TRBV25-1 and J is TRBJ1-1, with D uncertain. The CDR3 consists of 11 residues. Trimming took off 7 bases at V and 3 bases at J, with 6 bases between the two ends. In germline, CDR1 is MGHDK, CDR2 SYGVNS. This CDR3 is CASTEDTEAFF. The CDR3 region has the DNA TGTGCCAGCACCGAGGACACTGAAGCTTTCTTT. The entire variable domain, with the rest obtained from reference TRBV25-1 and TRBJ1-1, is as follows: EADIYQTPRYLVIGTGKKITLECSQTMGHDKMYWYQQDPGMELHLIHYSYGVNSTEKGDLSSESTVSRIRTEHFPLTLESARPSHTSQYLCASTEDTEAFFGQGTRLTVV.

This chain connects TRBV27 to TRBJ2-7; a possible D gene is TRBD2 (7 bases). Germline assignment: CDR1 MNHEY and CDR2 SMNVEV (reference sequence). This CDR3 is 14 amino acids long. The V gene lost 2 bases and the J gene lost 7 bases, with 15 bases spanning the gap. As DNA, the CDR3 is TGTGCCAGCAGTTTAACTCCGGGGGGCGGAGAGCAGTACTTC. Amino acid sequence: CASSLTPGGGEQYF.

The chain couples TRBV7-9 to TRBJ1-1; TRBD1 agrees at 8 bases. V was pared by 6 bases and J by 12 bases, with 12 bases of the junction left unmatched. This CDR3 is 13 amino acids long. CDR1 is SEHNR and CDR2 is FQNEAQ in the germline V gene (reference sequence). This chain's CDR3 is CASRSGTGPFSFF. The CDR3 coding sequence is TGTGCCAGCAGGTCCGGGACAGGTCCCTTTTCTTTCTTT.

The rearrangement joins TRBV6-2 or TRBV6-3 to TRBJ2-3, with 14 bases that match TRBD2. J was trimmed by 4 bases and V by 5 bases; bases with no gene match: 11. Germline assignment: CDR1 MNHEY and CDR2 SVGEGT. This CDR3 is built from 18 residues. Here the CDR3 DNA reads TGTGCCAGCAGTACTAGTCGACTAGCGGGAGGGCGGCCAGATACGCAGTATTTT. Amino acid sequence: CASSTSRLAGGRPDTQYF.

The chain employs TRBV7-9 and TRBJ2-7; the D gene is possibly TRBD1 (6 bases). The V and J ends lost 1 base and 3 bases respectively, with 10 bases between them. The germline CDR1 and CDR2 sequences are SEHNR and FQNEAQ (reference sequence). The CDR3 loop spans 14 amino acids. The CDR3 sequence is CASSLVGQNYEQYF. The CDR3 DNA sequence: TGTGCCAGCAGCTTAGTGGGACAAAACTACGAGCAGTACTTC.

The chain carries TRBV15 and TRBJ2-7; D perhaps matches TRBD2 (5 bases). Germline V gene lookup returns CDR1 LNHNV and CDR2 YYDKDF (reference sequence). Deletions cut 0 bases from V and 0 bases from J, with 6 bases between. The CDR3 is 14 amino acids. CDR3 DNA: TGTGCCACCAGCAGAGACGGGGTCTCCTACGAGCAGTACTTC. It codes for CATSRDGVSYEQYF. Variable domain in full (rest from reference TRBV15 and TRBJ2-7): DAMVIQNPRYQVTQFGKPVTLSCSQTLNHNVMYWYQQKSSQAPKLLFHYYDKDFNNEADTPDNFQSRRPNTSFCFLDIRSPGLGDTAMYLCATSRDGVSYEQYFGPGTRLTVT.

The chain joins TRBV10-3 to TRBJ1-5; 9 bases are shared with TRBD1. This CDR3 region has 14 residues. V lost 5 bases, J lost 7 bases, and 6 bases stayed unmatched. Germline V gene lookup returns CDR1 ENHRY and CDR2 SYGVKD. The CDR3 loop is CAISPGQGSQPQHF. The CDR3, as DNA: TGTGCCATCAGTCCGGGACAGGGATCCCAGCCCCAGCATTTT.

Here the CDR3 DNA reads TGTGCCAGCTCCCGGGAGTCCTATGAGCAGTTCTTC. It specifies CASSRESYEQFF. This rearrangement joins TRBV5-5 to TRBJ2-1; a weak D match, TRBD2 (6 bases). With 7 bases removed from V and 8 bases from J, the gap between germline ends came to 13 bases. The V gene's germline CDR1 is SGHKS and CDR2 YYEKEE (reference sequence). There are 12 residues in the CDR3.

The chain joins TRBV6-6 to TRBJ1-4; 8 nucleotides match TRBD1. V was pared by 5 bases and J by 0 bases, with 8 bases of the junction left unmatched. The CDR3 contains 17 residues. CDR1 is MNHNY, CDR2 SVGAGI, per germline (reference sequence). This chain's CDR3 is CASSGSGQATTNEKLFF. The CDR3 DNA reads TGTGCCAGCAGTGGATCGGGACAGGCGACAACTAATGAAAAACTGTTTTTT.

This clone appeared a few times. The rearrangement links TRBV10-3 to TRBJ1-1, with 7 bases lining up with TRBD1. The CDR3 extends over 14 amino acids. Germline CDR1 ENHRY, CDR2 SYGVKD. V trimming: 10 bases; J trimming: 1 base; junction bases outside the gene matches: 9. CDR3 region: CATSRGTANTEAFF. DNA of the CDR3: TGTGCCACCTCTCGCGGGACAGCGAACACTGAAGCTTTCTTT.

The chain links TRBV19 to TRBJ1-1, with unresolved D. Germline V CDR1 and CDR2: LNHDA, SQIVND (reference sequence). Trimming stripped 3 bases from V and 0 bases from J, with 11 bases between. The CDR3 length is 15 residues. The CDR3 is CASSIVASLNTEAFF. CDR3 nucleotides: TGTGCCAGTAGTATTGTAGCCAGTCTGAACACTGAAGCTTTCTTT.

This chain links TRBV9 with TRBJ2-1, with TRBD2 matching over 8 bases. Germline values: CDR1 SGDLS, CDR2 YYNGEE. Trimming cost V 3 bases and J 4 bases; bases outside gene matches: 9. The CDR3 runs to 16 residues. This chain's CDR3 is CASSAFLAGGYNEQFF. CDR3 DNA sequence: TGTGCCAGCAGCGCCTTCCTTGCGGGAGGTTACAATGAGCAGTTCTTC.

J is TRBJ2-6 and V is TRBV18, with D tentatively TRBD2 (6 bases). The CDR3 has 16 residues. Trimming stripped 3 bases from V and 4 bases from J, with 13 bases between. Germline CDR1 is KGHSH and CDR2 is LQKENI. The CDR3 loop is CASSPIRGTGANVLTF. The DNA for the CDR3 is TGTGCCAGCTCACCTATCCGGGGGACCGGGGCCAACGTCCTGACTTTC.

This chain links TRBV5-6 with TRBJ2-7, with a tentative D call TRBD1 (5 bases). There are 12 residues in the CDR3. Trimming shortened V by 4 bases and J by 3 bases, and 8 bases separated the two germline ends. CDR1 is SGHDT, CDR2 YYEEEE, per germline. Written as DNA, the CDR3 is TGTGCCAGCAGCCCAGGGAACTACGAGCAGTACTTC. Translating it yields CASSPGNYEQYF.

This chain joins TRBV4-3 and TRBJ2-7, with a weak D call TRBD2 (6 bases). V shed 2 bases and J shed 0 bases, with 11 bases lying between them. Germline loops: CDR1 LGHNA, CDR2 YSLEER. The CDR3 loop spans 15 amino acids. Here the CDR3 DNA reads TGCGCCAGCAGCCAATGGCTAGCGAACTCCTACGAGCAGTACTTC. Its translation: CASSQWLANSYEQYF.

This clone was counted between two and nine times. The V and J genes are TRBV6-5 and TRBJ1-1; TRBD1 aligns across 7 bases. This CDR3 has 14 residues. Germline loops: CDR1 MNHEY, CDR2 SVGAGI. V lost 6 bases to trimming and J lost 0 bases; unmatched junction nucleotides: 4. The CDR3 DNA sequence: TGTGCCAGCAGAGACAGGGACATGAACACTGAAGCTTTCTTT. Its protein product is CASRDRDMNTEAFF.

This chain connects TRBV4-2 to TRBJ2-1; 8 positions agree with TRBD2. V lost 3 bases and J lost 7; bases outside the gene matches: 5. CDR3 length equals 14 residues. Germline V gives CDR1 LGHNA, CDR2 YNFKEQ. The DNA of the CDR3 is TGTGCCAGCAGCCAGGGGGGCGGGAGGAATGAGCAGTTCTTC. The encoded protein is CASSQGGGRNEQFF.

This clone showed up just once. The chain is built from TRBV7-8 and TRBJ2-1, with a weak D call TRBD1 (6 bases). CDR3 length: 13 amino acids. Trimming removed 5 bases at V and 7 bases at J, with 12 bases between. Per the germline V gene, CDR1 is SGHVS and CDR2 is FQNEAQ. CDR3 bases: TGTGCCAGCAGCCGACAGGCTGGGAATGAGCAGTTCTTC. Protein sequence: CASSRQAGNEQFF.

The rearrangement links TRBV7-3 to TRBJ1-6, with unresolved D. Germline V gene lookup returns CDR1 SGHTA and CDR2 FQGTGA. CDR3 size: 15 residues. Trimming took 5 bases from V and 7 from J, leaving 15 bases between them. In DNA, the CDR3 is TGTGCCAGCAGCCCTATCCTCTCACTAAATTCACCCCTCCACTTT. Amino acid sequence: CASSPILSLNSPLHF.

J is TRBJ2-1 and V is TRBV20-1; TRBD2 matches 10 bases. CDR1 is DFQATT and CDR2 is SNEGSKA in the germline V gene (reference sequence). CDR3 length: 15 residues. Trimming at V came to 3 bases and at J to 9 bases, leaving 11 bases not matched to a gene. The CDR3 is CSASPSGRAEGEQFF. The CDR3 region has the DNA TGCAGTGCTAGTCCCAGCGGGAGGGCCGAGGGTGAGCAGTTCTTC.

This chain uses TRBV19 with TRBJ2-2; weak D call: TRBD2 (5 bases). This CDR3 has 15 residues. CDR1 and CDR2 (germline): LNHDA, SQIVND (reference sequence). Trimming removed 5 bases at V and 1 base at J, with 11 bases between. The CDR3 spells CASSAAGWNTGELFF. The CDR3 DNA sequence: TGTGCCAGTAGTGCGGCGGGCTGGAACACCGGGGAGCTGTTTTTT. The complete variable domain, with remaining parts taken from reference TRBV19 and TRBJ2-2, reads DGGITQSPKYLFRKEGQNVTLSCEQNLNHDAMYWYRQDPGQGLRLIYYSQIVNDFQKGDIAEGYSVSREKKESFPLTVTSAQKNPTAFYLCASSAAGWNTGELFFGEGSRLTVL.

V gene TRBV7-9 combines with J gene TRBJ2-5, with D possibly being TRBD1 (5 bases). The CDR3 is 13 residues long. Deletions cut 4 bases from V and 1 base from J, with 7 bases between. CDR1 and CDR2 from the germline V gene are SEHNR and FQNEAQ (reference sequence). This CDR3 is CASSSGFQETQYF. CDR3 coding DNA: TGTGCCAGCAGCTCAGGGTTCCAAGAGACCCAGTACTTC.

This clone appeared a few times. V usage is TRBV7-2 and J usage is TRBJ2-3; 11 bases align to TRBD2. V shed 5 bases, J shed 2 bases, and the junction held 6 bases outside the gene matches. Germline CDR1 and CDR2: SGHTA and FQGNSA. This CDR3 comprises 16 residues. The CDR3, as DNA: TGTGCCAGCAGCGGTAGCGGGAGGGCCGCCACAGATACGCAGTATTTT. Amino acid sequence: CASSGSGRAATDTQYF.

The chain couples TRBV11-2 to TRBJ2-5, with a possible D match to TRBD1 (6 bases). Trimming stripped 6 bases from V and 5 bases from J, with 19 bases between. This CDR3 is built from 15 residues. Germline loops: CDR1 SGHAT, CDR2 FQNNGV. CDR3: CASRVEGGVPETQYF. The CDR3 DNA reads as TGTGCCAGCAGAGTTGAAGGGGGAGTACCGGAGACCCAGTACTTC.

The gene calls are TRBV3-1 (or the pseudogene TRBV3-2) and TRBJ2-1, with no clear D. Between the trimmed V and J ends, which lost 4 bases and 6 bases, there was a span of 10 bases. The CDR3 runs 13 residues. CDR1 and CDR2 from the germline V gene are LGHDT and YNNKEL (reference sequence). This chain's CDR3 is CASSPPASNEQFF. The DNA for the CDR3 is TGTGCCAGCAGCCCCCCTGCGAGCAATGAGCAGTTCTTC.

The chain uses TRBV6-2 or TRBV6-3 and TRBJ2-4, with D perhaps TRBD1 (6 bases). V was clipped by 2 bases and J by 1 base, with 15 bases between them. The CDR3 runs 17 residues. Germline values: CDR1 MNHEY, CDR2 SVGEGT. CDR3 sequence (DNA): TGTGCCAGCAGTTACCTGAGGGGGATCGGGGCCAAAAACATTCAGTACTTC. As protein: CASSYLRGIGAKNIQYF.

V and J are TRBV28 and TRBJ2-3; 9 bases match TRBD1. This CDR3 contains 14 residues. Germline CDR1 is MDHEN and CDR2 is SYDVKM. The V segment lost 6 bases and the J segment 4 bases; nucleotides outside the gene matches: 5. The CDR3 loop is CASSTGGVADTQYF. The CDR3 bases are TGTGCCAGCAGCACAGGGGGCGTCGCAGATACGCAGTATTTT.

The chain uses TRBV10-3 and TRBJ2-3; D not certain. V was cut by 6 bases and J by 2 bases, with 12 bases left in between. Germline V gene sequence: CDR1 ENHRY, CDR2 SYGVKD. CDR3 size: 14 residues. The CDR3 DNA is TGTGCCATCAGCAACATTGCCGCCACAGATACGCAGTATTTT. Amino acids: CAISNIAATDTQYF.

CDR3 in DNA: TGTGCCAGCAGCTTGGCAGCCACAGGAGACGTCCTGACTTTC. Its protein is CASSLAATGDVLTF. V usage is TRBV11-1 and J usage is TRBJ2-6; D may be TRBD1 (5 bases). Germline V CDR1 and CDR2: SGHAT, FQDESV (reference sequence). Trimming cost V 3 bases and J 11 bases, with 14 bases left between them. The CDR3 is made up of 14 amino acids. Full variable domain (remainder filled in from reference TRBV11-1 and TRBJ2-6): EAEVAQSPRYKITEKSQAVAFWCDPISGHATLYWYRQILGQGPELLVQFQDESVVDDSQLPKDRFSAERLKGVDSTLKIQPAELGDSAMYLCASSLAATGDVLTFGAGSRLTVL.